The rows below give T cell receptor beta chains drawn from one sample of a study of control samples from healthy donors and cancer patients. Some clones are missing from TCRdb's copy, which holds only in-frame ones; the method was immunoSEQ multiplex PCR. The top ten hold around 5.1% of the sample, which has about 130,000 clones, roughly 92% seen once. The specimen sequenced was blood. The receptors derive from a man younger than 35 in good health. The CDR3 runs from the conserved cysteine through the conserved F or W. The D gene is left open where the match is weak. Where a row states a size, it is once, few, many or the class of an expanded clone; other rows omit it.

D: TRBD1
J: TRBJ2-5
size: .
V: TRBV5-1
CDR3: CASSDPQGAQETQYF
DNA: TGCGCCAGCAGCGATCCCCAGGGGGCGCAGGAGACCCAGTACTTC

D: .
J: TRBJ2-7
size: .
V: TRBV5-1
CDR3: CASSVAYEQYF
DNA: TGCGCCAGCAGCGTCGCCTACGAGCAGTACTTC

D: .
J: TRBJ1-1
size: .
V: TRBV7-2
CDR3: CASSLRGVNTEAFF
DNA: TGTGCCAGCAGCCTTCGTGGAGTGAACACTGAAGCTTTCTTT

D: .
J: TRBJ1-4
size: .
V: TRBV3-1/TRBV3-2
CDR3: CASSQERQGVGKLFF
DNA: TGTGCCAGCAGCCAAGAGCGGCAGGGCGTGGGGAAACTGTTTTTT

D: TRBD1
J: TRBJ1-5
size: .
V: TRBV27
CDR3: CASSSLGQGRQPQHF
DNA: TGTGCCAGCAGTTCCCTAGGACAGGGGCGTCAGCCCCAGCATTTT

D: .
J: TRBJ1-5
size: .
V: TRBV5-1
CDR3: CASRFTDSNQPQHF
DNA: TGCGCCAGCAGGTTCACCGATAGCAATCAGCCCCAGCATTTT

D: .
J: TRBJ1-2
size: .
V: TRBV6-6
CDR3: CASSRGINYGYTF
DNA: TGTGCCAGCAGTCGGGGGATTAACTATGGCTACACCTTC

D: .
J: TRBJ2-7
size: .
V: TRBV7-9
CDR3: CASSLVGGSYEQYF
DNA: TGTGCCAGCAGCTTAGTCGGGGGCTCCTACGAGCAGTACTTC

D: .
J: TRBJ1-1
size: .
V: TRBV5-5
CDR3: CASSHHGGQMNTEAFF
DNA: TGTGCCAGCAGCCACCATGGTGGGCAGATGAACACTGAAGCTTTCTTT

D: TRBD2
J: TRBJ2-2
size: .
V: TRBV3-1/TRBV3-2
CDR3: CASSQDPPAEIAGGLLAGELFF
DNA: TGTGCCAGCAGCCAAGATCCCCCCGCGGAGATAGCGGGGGGGCTGTTGGCCGGGGAGCTGTTTTTT

D: .
J: TRBJ2-5
size: .
V: TRBV9
CDR3: CASSAGTAQETQYF
DNA: TGTGCCAGCAGCGCCGGGACCGCACAAGAGACCCAGTACTTC

D: .
J: TRBJ1-5
size: .
V: TRBV19
CDR3: CASSSKPTGTYSNQPQHF
DNA: TGTGCCAGTAGTTCAAAACCCACAGGGACTTATAGCAATCAGCCCCAGCATTTT

D: TRBD1
J: TRBJ2-6
size: few
V: TRBV5-6
CDR3: CASSLTGPGANVLTF
DNA: TGTGCCAGCAGCCTGACAGGGCCCGGGGCCAACGTCCTGACTTTC

D: TRBD1
J: TRBJ2-5
size: .
V: TRBV5-4
CDR3: CASRGDSSQETQYF
DNA: TGTGCCAGCAGAGGGGACAGCTCCCAAGAGACCCAGTACTTC

D: TRBD2
J: TRBJ2-2
size: .
V: TRBV9
CDR3: CASSVASLAGGTGELFF
DNA: TGTGCCAGCAGCGTAGCTTCCCTAGCGGGGGGGACCGGGGAGCTGTTTTTT

D: .
J: TRBJ1-5
size: .
V: TRBV7-3
CDR3: CASSLSRYSNQPQHF
DNA: TGTGCCAGCAGCTTATCCCGGTATAGCAATCAGCCCCAGCATTTT

D: .
J: TRBJ1-6
size: .
V: TRBV5-5
CDR3: CASSLKDQFLNSPLHF
DNA: TGTGCCAGCAGCTTGAAGGATCAGTTCCTAAATTCACCCCTCCACTTT

D: TRBD2
J: TRBJ2-5
size: once
V: TRBV3-1/TRBV3-2
CDR3: CASSPRGGQETQYF
DNA: TGTGCCAGCAGCCCACGCGGGGGGCAAGAGACCCAGTACTTC

D: .
J: TRBJ2-2
size: .
V: TRBV3-1/TRBV3-2
CDR3: CASSQESVGTGELFF
DNA: TGTGCCAGCAGCCAAGAATCGGTGGGGACCGGGGAGCTGTTTTTT

D: .
J: TRBJ1-1
size: .
V: TRBV5-1
CDR3: CASSWGVNTEAFF
DNA: TGCGCCAGCAGCTGGGGGGTGAACACTGAAGCTTTCTTT

D: .
J: TRBJ2-2
size: .
V: TRBV7-3
CDR3: CASSLTGTTNTGELFF
DNA: TGTGCCAGCAGCTTAACCGGGACAACGAACACCGGGGAGCTGTTTTTT

D: .
J: TRBJ2-7
size: once
V: TRBV7-3
CDR3: CASSPLGDSRTYEQYF
DNA: TGTGCCAGCAGCCCTTTGGGGGACTCCCGGACTTACGAGCAGTACTTC

D: .
J: TRBJ1-3
size: .
V: TRBV6-5
CDR3: CASSTGLSGNTIYF
DNA: TGTGCCAGCAGTACGGGACTCTCGGGAAACACCATATATTTT

D: .
J: TRBJ1-2
size: .
V: TRBV9
CDR3: CASSVGGFDGYTF
DNA: TGTGCCAGCAGCGTAGGAGGGTTTGATGGCTACACCTTC

D: .
J: TRBJ2-3
size: once
V: TRBV6-5
CDR3: CASSLTGILRTDTQYF
DNA: TGTGCCAGCAGTTTAACCGGGATCCTTCGCACAGATACGCAGTATTTT

D: TRBD1
J: TRBJ2-1
size: many
V: TRBV25-1
CDR3: CASSGTGDYNEQFF
DNA: TGTGCCAGCAGTGGGACAGGGGACTACAATGAGCAGTTCTTC